The 12 T cell receptor beta chains presented below share a single source sample, sequenced in a study of T cell responses to AZD1222 COVID-19 vaccine. The data were produced by immunoSEQ multiplex PCR, yet TCRdb's version contains in-frame clones alone and is incomplete. The data contain some 96,000 clones, 88% of them seen just once; the ten biggest clones take up about 16%. The specimen comprised peripheral blood, sampled 28 days after the second AZD1222 dose. These receptors were obtained from an adult who received the AZD1222 COVID-19 vaccine.

The chain is built from TRBV6-5 and TRBJ2-5; TRBD1 aligns across 11 bases. The J segment lost 4 bases and the V segment lost 4 bases, leaving 5 bases of the junction unmatched. Germline values: CDR1 MNHEY, CDR2 SVGAGI. The CDR3 covers 15 residues. The CDR3, as DNA: TGTGCCAGCAGTTCCGGGACAGGGGGGAGAGAGACCCAGTACTTC. Encoded protein: CASSSGTGGRETQYF.

The rearrangement joins TRBV6-6 to TRBJ1-6; 9 positions match TRBD1. Germline CDR1 is MNHNY and CDR2 is SVGAGI (reference sequence). V lost 9 bases to trimming and J lost 4 bases; unmatched junction nucleotides: 1. CDR3 size: 13 residues. CDR3 coding DNA: TGTGCCAGTGGGACAGGGTATAATTCACCCCTCCACTTT. Its translation is CASGTGYNSPLHF.

The rearrangement links TRBV10-3 to TRBJ2-3; maybe TRBD2 (5 bases). Germline assignment: CDR1 ENHRY and CDR2 SYGVKD. The CDR3 extends over 16 amino acids. Trimming left V 1 base short and J 0 bases short, with 11 bases between. The CDR3 bases are TGTGCCATCAGTGAGTTCGAGCGGACCAGCACAGATACGCAGTATTTT. Translation gives CAISEFERTSTDTQYF.

The chain combines TRBV9 with TRBJ1-2; D gene uncertain. The CDR3 runs 17 residues. Germline V gene sequence: CDR1 SGDLS, CDR2 YYNGEE. V gave up 2 bases and J gave up 4 bases, with 21 bases separating them. The CDR3 nucleotides are TGTGCCAGCAGCGTTCCCAGGAGTTCCCTACGCCCCTATGGCTACACCTTC. It is translated as CASSVPRSSLRPYGYTF.

The chain employs TRBV21-1 and TRBJ1-5; the table's TRBD1 call for D was not verified on the DNA. TRBV21-1 constitutes a pseudogene. The CDR3 contains 16 residues. For the CDR3, the DNA is TGTGCCAGCAGCAAAGAGAGACAGGGGGCAGATCAGCCCCAGCATTTT. Residues: CASSKERQGADQPQHF.

The chain combines TRBV24-1 with TRBJ2-2; 10 positions match TRBD2. The CDR3 length is 16 residues. V trimming: 3 bases; J trimming: 3 bases; junction bases outside the gene matches: 3. Germline CDR1 is KGHDR and CDR2 is SFDVKD. The CDR3 DNA reads as TGTGCCACCAGTGATCGTACTAGCGGGGACACCGGGGAGCTGTTTTTT. Translating gives CATSDRTSGDTGELFF.

This clone showed up just a few times. This chain joins TRBV2 and TRBJ2-1, with 11 nucleotides matching TRBD2. Looked up from germline, CDR1 is SNHLY and CDR2 is FYNNEI. The CDR3 runs 18 residues. V dropped 4 bases and J dropped 0; count of bases not matched to a gene: 8. CDR3 in amino acids: CASSVSVGTSGSYNEQFF. The CDR3 DNA reads TGTGCCAGCAGTGTCTCCGTGGGGACTAGCGGCTCCTACAATGAGCAGTTCTTC.

The chain recombines TRBV6-5 with TRBJ2-7; 8 positions agree with TRBD1. Germline assignment: CDR1 MNHEY and CDR2 SVGAGI. There are 16 residues in the CDR3. With 0 bases clipped from V and 0 bases from J, the junction kept 4 bases outside the gene matches. This CDR3 is CASSYSGTGSSYEQYF. As DNA, the CDR3 is TGTGCCAGCAGTTACTCGGGGACAGGAAGCTCCTACGAGCAGTACTTC.

The rearrangement uses TRBV7-8 and TRBJ1-2; TRBD1 aligns across 7 bases. This CDR3 is 13 amino acids long. J lost 8 bases, V lost 6 bases, and 9 bases had no gene match. Per the germline V gene, CDR1 is SGHVS and CDR2 is FQNEAQ. The CDR3 loop reads CASSSHWTGGYTF. Here the CDR3 DNA reads TGTGCCAGCAGTTCACACTGGACAGGAGGCTACACCTTC.

The chain couples TRBV12-5 to TRBJ1-4; possible D gene TRBD1, 6 bases. The germline V gene has CDR1 LGHNT and CDR2 FRNRAP. V lost 1 base, J lost 0 bases, and 9 bases lay in between. The CDR3 covers 16 residues. The CDR3 sequence is CASGLGAGATNEKLFF. CDR3 nucleotides: TGTGCTAGTGGTTTGGGGGCAGGGGCAACTAATGAAAAACTGTTTTTT.

The chain has TRBV11-2 and TRBJ1-1; possible D gene TRBD1, 6 bases. CDR1 is SGHAT, CDR2 FQNNGV, per germline. The ends were cut back, 5 bases at V and 2 bases at J, with 15 bases in the middle. CDR3 length equals 15 residues. This CDR3 is CASSPWGAENTEAFF. The CDR3 region has the DNA TGTGCCAGCAGCCCATGGGGGGCGGAAAACACTGAAGCTTTCTTT. The variable domain in full, with the rest retrieved from reference TRBV11-2 and TRBJ1-1, is EAGVAQSPRYKIIEKRQSVAFWCNPISGHATLYWYQQILGQGPKLLIQFQNNGVVDDSQLPKDRFSAERLKGVDSTLKIQPAKLEDSAVYLCASSPWGAENTEAFFGQGTRLTVV.

The chain is built from TRBV5-1 and TRBJ2-7, with a possible D match to TRBD1 (5 bases). Trimming removed 3 bases at V and 4 bases at J, with 14 bases between. Germline V CDR1 and CDR2: SGHRS, YFSETQ. The CDR3 totals 14 residues. CDR3 DNA sequence: TGCGCCAGCAGCTCGAATAATCAGGGATACGAGCAGTACTTC. As protein: CASSSNNQGYEQYF.